A single T cell receptor beta chain is shown here with its context. The data were obtained in a study of technical replicates of blood from a handful of donors. The method was immunoSEQ multiplex PCR; TCRdb's version includes in-frame clones alone and lacks a portion of them. Of approximately 100,000 clones listed, roughly 95% were seen once; the top ten hold about 0.23%. Trimming shortened V by 1 base and J by 4 bases, and 18 bases separated the two germline ends. There are 16 residues in the CDR3. Germline loops: CDR1 GTSNPN, CDR2 SVGIG (reference sequence). This chain connects TRBV30 to TRBJ2-3, with D possibly being TRBD2 (6 bases). The sequence came from a human donor in good health. Sequencing was done on a sample of T cells isolated from PBMCs. CDR3 bases: TGTGCCTGGAGTGAGAATGGGGGGAGTAGCGCAGATACGCAGTATTTT. It is translated as CAWSENGGSSADTQYF.